This entry lists 30 T cell receptor beta chains sequenced from one sample in a study of T cell responses to AZD1222 COVID-19 vaccine. This table comes from immunoSEQ multiplex PCR, and its TCRdb copy is limited to in-frame clones, with some not included. The sample has 85,000 to 90,000 clones; roughly nine tenths are singletons. The material was peripheral blood, obtained on day 0 of AZD1222 vaccination. These TCRs come from an adult in good health.

J is TRBJ2-7 and V is TRBV3-1 (or the pseudogene TRBV3-2); TRBD1 matches at 11 bases. The V segment lost 3 bases and the J segment 6 bases; nucleotides outside the gene matches: 7. The CDR3 totals 15 residues. Germline CDR1 and CDR2: LGHDT and YNNKEL (reference sequence). Here the CDR3 reads CASSQAGTGGSEQYF. As DNA, the CDR3 is TGTGCCAGCAGCCAGGCCGGGACAGGGGGTTCCGAGCAGTACTTC.

The CDR3 DNA sequence: TGTGCCAGCAGTGAAGCCAGACAGTCCCAGCATTTT. This translates into CASSEARQSQHF. The chain carries TRBV2 and TRBJ1-5, with a weak D call TRBD1 (5 bases). Germline V gene lookup returns CDR1 SNHLY and CDR2 FYNNEI. The V and J ends lost 0 bases and 11 bases respectively, with 8 bases between them. The length of the CDR3 is 12 residues.

J is TRBJ2-5 and V is TRBV13, with 12 bases fitting TRBD2. The ends lost 0 bases at V and 5 bases at J; junction bases unmatched: 4. The CDR3 has 16 amino acids. In germline, CDR1 is PRHDT, CDR2 FYEKMQ (reference sequence). CDR3 nucleotide sequence: TGTGCCAGCAGCTTAGGAGGACTAGCGGGAAAGGAGACCCAGTACTTC. Its translation is CASSLGGLAGKETQYF.

This CDR3 is CASSSQQGGEGYTF. The CDR3 region has the DNA TGTGCCAGCAGTTCCCAGCAGGGGGGGGAGGGCTACACCTTC. The genes are TRBV27 and TRBJ1-2, with 7 nucleotides matching TRBD1. V lost 4 bases, J lost 8 bases, and 10 bases stayed unmatched. Germline-derived CDR1 and CDR2 are MNHEY and SMNVEV (reference sequence). The CDR3 runs 14 residues.

The count of this clone is one. The chain employs TRBV6-5 and TRBJ1-1; D is undetermined. V lost 2 bases and J 7 bases, leaving 11 bases between the germline ends. The CDR3 has 13 residues. CDR1 and CDR2 (germline): MNHEY, SVGAGI. The CDR3 DNA is TGTGCCAGCAGTTACGTATTTGGCGGTGAAGCTTTCTTT. Translation: CASSYVFGGEAFF.

The chain links TRBV19 to TRBJ1-6, with TRBD1 matching 10 bases. Germline assignment: CDR1 LNHDA and CDR2 SQIVND (reference sequence). The CDR3 is made up of 17 amino acids. Trimming removed 4 bases from V and 9 bases from J; junction bases left unmatched: 12. This CDR3 reads CASSTRQGAGTFSPLHF. DNA of the CDR3: TGTGCCAGTAGTACCCGACAGGGGGCCGGGACTTTTTCACCCCTCCACTTT. Complete variable domain (other parts from reference TRBV19 and TRBJ1-6): DGGITQSPKYLFRKEGQNVTLSCEQNLNHDAMYWYRQDPGQGLRLIYYSQIVNDFQKGDIAEGYSVSREKKESFPLTVTSAQKNPTAFYLCASSTRQGAGTFSPLHFGNGTRLTVT.

The chain carries TRBV5-1 and TRBJ2-1; unclear D gene. Germline loops: CDR1 SGHRS, CDR2 YFSETQ. V was pared by 0 bases and J by 0 bases, with 7 bases between. This CDR3 contains 15 residues. CDR3 in amino acids: CASSLGTVSYNEQFF. The DNA of the CDR3 is TGCGCCAGCAGCTTGGGGACGGTCTCCTACAATGAGCAGTTCTTC.

The rearrangement links TRBV7-3 to TRBJ1-2; 10 bases are a match to TRBD1. The CDR3 extends over 14 amino acids. Losses at the gene ends were 5 bases for V and 3 bases for J; bases not matched to a gene: 3. The germline gives CDR1 SGHTA, CDR2 FQGTGA. CDR3: CASSEGTGDYGYTF. The CDR3 nucleotides are TGTGCCAGCAGCGAAGGGACAGGGGACTATGGCTACACCTTC.

CDR3 loop: CASSKTGGGTEAFF. The CDR3 nucleotides are TGTGCCAGCAGTAAAACAGGGGGAGGTACTGAAGCTTTCTTT. V gene TRBV6-5 combines with J gene TRBJ1-1; 8 bases align to TRBD1. The V gene's germline CDR1 is MNHEY and CDR2 SVGAGI. Germline trimming cut 5 bases from V and 5 bases from J; bases unmatched to any gene: 7. The CDR3 totals 14 residues.

The V gene is TRBV5-1, the J gene TRBJ2-2; TRBD2 is a possible D gene (6 bases). Germline CDR1 SGHRS, CDR2 YFSETQ. The length of the CDR3 is 14 residues. Trimming removed 1 base from V and 7 bases from J, with 11 bases in between. CDR3 amino acids: CASSLRRGGGELFF. Here the CDR3 DNA reads TGCGCCAGCAGCTTGAGGCGGGGTGGCGGGGAGCTGTTTTTT.

The J gene is TRBJ2-7, the V gene TRBV27; D may be TRBD2 (7 bases). Germline lookup yields CDR1 MNHEY and CDR2 SMNVEV (reference sequence). V dropped 7 bases and J dropped 1 base, with 23 bases sitting between them. This CDR3 is 17 amino acids long. Here the CDR3 DNA reads TGTGCCAGCAATTCGGGGGCGGCGGGAGAAGGGTCCTACGAGCAGTACTTC. Protein sequence: CASNSGAAGEGSYEQYF.

The V call is TRBV30, the J call TRBJ1-5; no firm D call. CDR1 is GTSNPN, CDR2 SVGIG, per germline (reference sequence). The CDR3 length is 13 residues. V was cut by 2 bases and J by 2 bases, with 7 bases left in between. Here the CDR3 DNA reads TGTGCCTGGAGTTTGCACGGCAATCAGCCCCAGCATTTT. Protein sequence: CAWSLHGNQPQHF.

V usage is TRBV15 and J usage is TRBJ2-6; D perhaps matches TRBD2 (7 bases). The germline V gene has CDR1 LNHNV and CDR2 YYDKDF (reference sequence). The CDR3 sequence is 15 residues long. Trimming shortened V by 3 bases and J by 4 bases, and 10 bases separated the two germline ends. In DNA form, the CDR3 reads TGTGCCACCAGCAGCCGGGGGGCCGGGGCCAACGTCCTGACTTTC. Protein sequence: CATSSRGAGANVLTF.

The V gene is TRBV2, the J gene TRBJ1-5; possibly TRBD1 for D (6 bases). Germline assignment: CDR1 SNHLY and CDR2 FYNNEI. The CDR3 covers 13 residues. Between the trimmed V and J ends, which lost 6 bases and 5 bases, there was a span of 11 bases. CDR3 DNA: TGTGCCAGCAGCTACAGGGATCATCAGCCCCAGCATTTT. It translates to CASSYRDHQPQHF.

The chain joins TRBV5-1 to TRBJ2-5, with D tentatively TRBD2 (7 bases). This CDR3 region has 19 residues. CDR1 and CDR2 from the germline V gene are SGHRS and YFSETQ. V was clipped by 4 bases and J by 5 bases, with 30 bases between them. The CDR3 is CASSASVGGGGWIAETQYF. CDR3 nucleotide sequence: TGCGCCAGCAGCGCCTCAGTTGGGGGCGGGGGCTGGATAGCGGAGACCCAGTACTTC.

The genes are TRBV5-3 and TRBJ1-4; perhaps TRBD1 as D (5 bases). TRBV5-3 is identified as an open reading frame with a role that is uncertain. The CDR3 has 19 amino acids. The germline V and J ends were trimmed by 2 bases and 3 bases, with 23 bases remaining between them. CDR3 sequence reads: CARSFLFAGRIGSNEKLFF. CDR3 coding DNA: TGTGCCAGAAGCTTCCTGTTCGCAGGGCGTATCGGGTCTAATGAAAAACTGTTTTTT.

The chain couples TRBV7-3 to TRBJ1-1; 7 bases are shared with TRBD1. Germline lookup yields CDR1 SGHTA and CDR2 FQGTGA. V dropped 5 bases and J dropped 1; count of bases not matched to a gene: 7. The CDR3 covers 15 residues. The chain's CDR3 is CASSVQGLGNTEAFF. As DNA, the CDR3 is TGTGCCAGCAGCGTACAGGGGCTTGGGAACACTGAAGCTTTCTTT.

The rearrangement joins TRBV20-1 to TRBJ2-2, with D uncertain. Germline V CDR1 and CDR2: DFQATT, SNEGSKA (reference sequence). Between the trimmed V and J ends, which lost 6 bases and 8 bases, there was a span of 16 bases. The CDR3 extends over 13 amino acids. The CDR3 DNA sequence: TGCAGTGCAAGTCAGATAATGGGTGGGGAGCTGTTTTTT. This encodes CSASQIMGGELFF.

This chain uses TRBV5-1 with TRBJ1-2; D not certain. Trimming stripped 0 bases from V and 2 bases from J, with 5 bases between. The CDR3 is 13 amino acids. Looked up from germline, CDR1 is SGHRS and CDR2 is YFSETQ. Written as DNA, the CDR3 is TGCGCCAGCAGCTTGGACCAGAACTATGGCTACACCTTC. This translates into CASSLDQNYGYTF.

J is TRBJ1-2 and V is TRBV30; the D is unclear. The CDR3 has 12 residues. The ends were cut back, 2 bases at V and 8 bases at J, with 12 bases in the middle. Germline CDR1 GTSNPN, CDR2 SVGIG (reference sequence). DNA of the CDR3: TGTGCCTGGAGTAGTCAGGATGGGGGCTACACCTTC. Encoded protein: CAWSSQDGGYTF.

The gene calls are TRBV18 and TRBJ2-5; TRBD2 matches at 9 bases. Trimming cost V 4 bases and J 5 bases; bases outside gene matches: 8. CDR1 is KGHSH and CDR2 is LQKENI in the germline V gene. The CDR3 loop spans 15 amino acids. CDR3 bases: TGTGCCAGCTCACGAAGGGCTAGCGGGGAGGAGACCCAGTACTTC. This gives the protein CASSRRASGEETQYF.

CDR3: CASLSGAEAFF. The CDR3 DNA is TGCGCCAGCCTGTCTGGGGCTGAAGCTTTCTTT. The V call is TRBV10-2, the J call TRBJ1-1; unclear D gene. The CDR3 runs 11 residues. Looked up from germline, CDR1 is WSHSY and CDR2 is SAAADI. V shed 8 bases and J shed 6 bases, with 10 bases lying between them.

The chain recombines TRBV14 with TRBJ2-5, with TRBD2 matching 12 bases. Per germline, CDR1 SGHDN and CDR2 FVKESK. CDR3 length equals 18 residues. Trimming at V came to 0 bases and at J to 5 bases, leaving 10 bases not matched to a gene. CDR3 in amino acids: CASSQDGATSGRGETQYF. CDR3 sequence (DNA): TGTGCCAGCAGCCAAGATGGTGCGACTAGCGGGAGAGGGGAGACCCAGTACTTC. Filled out from reference TRBV14 and TRBJ2-5, the complete variable domain reads EAGVTQFPSHSVIEKGQTVTLRCDPISGHDNLYWYRRVMGKEIKFLLHFVKESKQDESGMPNNRFLAERTGGTYSTLKVQPAELEDSGVYFCASSQDGATSGRGETQYFGPGTRLLVL.

The chain couples TRBV6-1 to TRBJ1-2, with D unclear. With 2 bases removed from V and 7 bases from J, the gap between germline ends came to 17 bases. The V gene's germline CDR1 is MNHNS and CDR2 SASEGT. CDR3 length: 15 amino acids. Written as DNA, the CDR3 is TGTGCCAGCAGTGAAACCGCCCCGGGGTTGGCTGGCTACACCTTC. Amino acid sequence: CASSETAPGLAGYTF.

This chain uses TRBV28 with TRBJ2-7; D is undetermined. V was shortened by 8 bases and J by 2 bases, with 13 bases between the two germline ends. The CDR3 totals 13 residues. CDR1 MDHEN and CDR2 SYDVKM come from the germline V gene. The DNA of the CDR3 is TGTGCCAGCCTGGGCCCCTACACCTACGAGCAGTACTTC. It is translated as CASLGPYTYEQYF.

The V gene is TRBV7-9, the J gene TRBJ1-5; tentative D call: TRBD1 (5 bases). V dropped 4 bases and J dropped 0 bases, with 10 bases sitting between them. This CDR3 contains 15 residues. Germline V gene sequence: CDR1 SEHNR, CDR2 FQNEAQ (reference sequence). In DNA form, the CDR3 reads TGTGCCAGCAGCTCGCAACAGGATAGCAATCAGCCCCAGCATTTT. It specifies CASSSQQDSNQPQHF.

The V and J genes are TRBV6-5 and TRBJ2-5; D possibly uses TRBD1 or TRBD2 (6 bases each). Germline V gene data show CDR1 as MNHEY and CDR2 as SVGAGI. This CDR3 is built from 14 residues. Between the trimmed V and J ends, which lost 0 bases and 3 bases, there was a span of 8 bases. CDR3 in DNA: TGTGCCAGCAGTTACTCCGGGGGCAAAGAGACCCAGTACTTC. It yields the protein CASSYSGGKETQYF.

The chain couples TRBV11-2 to TRBJ2-5; D not resolved. The CDR3 has 13 amino acids. Germline V gene lookup returns CDR1 SGHAT and CDR2 FQNNGV. V lost 1 base to trimming and J lost 4 bases, with 7 bases between them. This CDR3 is CASSLAGAETQYF. CDR3 coding DNA: TGTGCCAGCAGCTTAGCTGGCGCAGAGACCCAGTACTTC.

This sequence joins TRBV6-5 and TRBJ1-1; tentative D call: TRBD1 (5 bases). Trimming removed 6 bases from V and 8 bases from J, with 13 bases in between. Germline CDR1 and CDR2: MNHEY and SVGAGI. The CDR3 is 12 amino acids. CDR3: CASSTRQHEAFF. DNA of the CDR3: TGTGCCAGCAGCACCCGACAGCACGAAGCTTTCTTT.

The V call is TRBV27, the J call TRBJ1-1; TRBD1 might be the D (5 bases). In germline, CDR1 is MNHEY, CDR2 SMNVEV (reference sequence). This CDR3 has 14 residues. The ends were cut back, 2 bases at V and 5 bases at J, with 12 bases in the middle. CDR3 nucleotides: TGTGCCAGCAGTTTAGGGGGGGGTGGAACTGAAGCTTTCTTT. This translates into CASSLGGGGTEAFF.